Following are 2 T cell receptor beta chains from one sample sequenced in a study of shared clonotypes between healthy human individuals. This table comes from immunoSEQ multiplex PCR, and its TCRdb copy is limited to in-frame clones, with some not included. The table has around 550,000 clones, roughly 96% seen once; the top ten hold over 0.095%. CD45RO-negative, CCR7-selected cells formed the naive CD8 fraction, which excluded terminally differentiated effector memory CD45RA+ cells. The specimen was naive CD8+ T cells sorted from blood. These TCRs come from a woman in her twenties or thirties in good health.

This chain joins TRBV13 and TRBJ2-5, with 15 bases identical to TRBD2. Per the germline V gene, CDR1 is PRHDT and CDR2 is FYEKMQ (reference sequence). This CDR3 contains 17 residues. Trimming removed 5 bases from V and 3 bases from J; junction bases left unmatched: 7. CDR3 coding DNA: TGTGCCAGCAGCCTGGGACTAGCGGGAGGCGGCGAAGAGACCCAGTACTTC. Its protein is CASSLGLAGGGEETQYF.

V gene TRBV7-9 combines with J gene TRBJ2-2, with TRBD2 matching 12 bases. V trimming: 2 bases; J trimming: 8 bases; junction bases outside the gene matches: 3. The germline CDR1 and CDR2 sequences are SEHNR and FQNEAQ (reference sequence). The CDR3 is made up of 15 amino acids. The CDR3, as DNA: TGTGCCAGCAGCTTAAGACTAGCGGGAGAGGGGGAGCTGTTTTTT. Its translation: CASSLRLAGEGELFF.